This TCR beta chain is from a study of cytomegalovirus exposure and HLA in healthy donors. This PCR relied on a set of 60 Vbeta primers and 13 Jbeta primers. Profiling relied on immunoSEQ multiplex PCR, and the TCRdb table lists in-frame clones only, not all of them. The data hold roughly 170,000 clones, with about four fifths observed a single time. Study results and limitations: The study put 150 or so TCR beta chains on its list as cytomegalovirus-associated.

Details on this clone: Its antigen is as yet unknown.

V lost 1 base, J lost 14 bases, and 14 bases stayed unmatched. There are 15 residues in the CDR3. CDR1 is SGHTA and CDR2 is FQGNSA in the germline V gene. The V call is TRBV7-2, the J call TRBJ1-2; the match to TRBD1 covers 9 bases. The sequence derives from a girl aged 5 to 17 in good health and CMV-seropositive. The specimen sequenced was PBMCs. CDR3 amino acids: CASSLDRGTGSSETF. The CDR3 DNA reads TGTGCCAGCAGCTTAGATAGGGGGACAGGGAGTTCTGAAACCTTC.